Below, 27 T cell receptor beta chains from the same sample are listed, as sequenced in a study of blood T cell repertoires in COVID-19. Assay: immunoSEQ multiplex PCR; the TCRdb copy retains only in-frame clones and omits some. The sample shows around 80,000 clones, 80% to 90% of them seen only once. Sequencing used peripheral blood. These receptors came from a woman older than 75 with acute or convalescent COVID-19.

This CDR3 reads CASSLVALADHTGELFF. The CDR3 coding sequence is TGCGCCAGCAGCTTGGTTGCACTAGCGGACCACACCGGGGAGCTGTTTTTT. The chain recombines TRBV5-1 with TRBJ2-2; 8 bases align to TRBD2. V shed 0 bases and J 3 bases; nucleotides not matched to a gene: 7. The germline gives CDR1 SGHRS, CDR2 YFSETQ. CDR3 length equals 17 residues.

CDR3 sequence: CASSESGDGYEQYF. CDR3 coding DNA: TGTGCCAGCAGTGAGAGCGGGGATGGCTACGAGCAGTACTTC. The chain uses TRBV6-1 and TRBJ2-7; 7 bases map to TRBD2. This CDR3 is built from 14 residues. Germline lookup yields CDR1 MNHNS and CDR2 SASEGT. The junction had 5 bases not matched to a gene; V was cut back by 3 bases and J by 3 bases.

The chain uses TRBV6-5 and TRBJ2-7, with 9 nucleotides matching TRBD1. With V trimmed by 5 bases and J by 6 bases, 11 bases remained unmatched. The CDR3 sequence is 15 residues long. Germline CDR1 and CDR2: MNHEY and SVGAGI. CDR3 sequence: CASSTPGTGQFEQYF. CDR3 DNA: TGTGCCAGCAGTACTCCCGGGACAGGGCAGTTCGAGCAGTACTTC.

This chain links TRBV13 with TRBJ2-3; D call uncertain. Germline V lookup: CDR1 PRHDT, CDR2 FYEKMQ (reference sequence). The V end lost 0 bases, the J end lost 0 bases, and 7 bases lay between the germline ends. This CDR3 comprises 15 residues. The CDR3 DNA reads as TGTGCCAGCAGCTTAGGACAGTCTAGCACAGATACGCAGTATTTT. Translating gives CASSLGQSSTDTQYF.

In its sample, this clone was seen once. V usage is TRBV19 and J usage is TRBJ1-3; the match to TRBD1 covers 11 bases. This CDR3 is 17 amino acids long. Germline V lookup: CDR1 LNHDA, CDR2 SQIVND (reference sequence). V dropped 9 bases and J dropped 1; count of bases not matched to a gene: 11. The CDR3 protein is CASETRDRGTSGNTIYF. The CDR3 bases are TGTGCCAGCGAAACCCGGGACAGGGGGACGTCTGGAAACACCATATATTTT. Full variable domain (remainder filled in from reference TRBV19 and TRBJ1-3): DGGITQSPKYLFRKEGQNVTLSCEQNLNHDAMYWYRQDPGQGLRLIYYSQIVNDFQKGDIAEGYSVSREKKESFPLTVTSAQKNPTAFYLCASETRDRGTSGNTIYFGEGSWLTVV.

The V call is TRBV19, the J call TRBJ2-5, with D perhaps matching TRBD1 (6 bases). The germline V gene has CDR1 LNHDA and CDR2 SQIVND (reference sequence). V lost 6 bases and J lost 2, with 34 bases in between. The CDR3 has 21 residues. This CDR3 reads CASSPVAPRRGWGQGQETQYF. CDR3 nucleotide sequence: TGTGCCAGTAGCCCCGTTGCACCCCGAAGGGGGTGGGGACAAGGACAAGAGACCCAGTACTTC.

The V gene is TRBV5-1, the J gene TRBJ1-1, with 9 nucleotides matching TRBD1. After removal of 3 bases from V and 5 bases from J, the junction contained 8 bases not matched to a gene. The CDR3 has 15 residues. The germline gives CDR1 SGHRS, CDR2 YFSETQ. The CDR3 DNA sequence: TGCGCCAGCAGCTCAGGGACAGGGCGGTTTACTGAAGCTTTCTTT. This sequence encodes CASSSGTGRFTEAFF.

This chain links TRBV10-3 with TRBJ2-1; TRBD1 agrees at 7 bases. The V gene end was trimmed by 2 bases and the J gene end by 2 bases; junction bases not matched to a gene: 3. The germline CDR1 and CDR2 sequences are ENHRY and SYGVKD. The CDR3 extends over 15 amino acids. CDR3: CAISEKGQAYNEQFF. DNA for the CDR3: TGTGCCATCAGTGAGAAAGGACAGGCCTACAATGAGCAGTTCTTC.

The chain carries TRBV5-1 and TRBJ1-1; 9 positions match TRBD1. The CDR3 length is 15 residues. CDR1 and CDR2 from the germline V gene are SGHRS and YFSETQ. The V gene end was trimmed by 4 bases and the J gene end by 0 bases; junction bases not matched to a gene: 4. The CDR3 reads CASSPGQGMNTEAFF. Here the CDR3 DNA reads TGCGCCAGCAGCCCCGGACAGGGGATGAACACTGAAGCTTTCTTT. Full variable domain (remainder filled in from reference TRBV5-1 and TRBJ1-1): KAGVTQTPRYLIKTRGQQVTLSCSPISGHRSVSWYQQTPGQGLQFLFEYFSETQRNKGNFPGRFSGRQFSNSRSEMNVSTLELGDSALYLCASSPGQGMNTEAFFGQGTRLTVV.

V usage is TRBV30 and J usage is TRBJ1-4; D unclear. This CDR3 region has 14 residues. Trimming took off 8 bases at V and 0 bases at J, with 13 bases between the two ends. Germline loops: CDR1 GTSNPN, CDR2 SVGIG (reference sequence). CDR3 nucleotide sequence: TGTGCCGCCGGAGGAGGGACAACTAATGAAAAACTGTTTTTT. Translation gives CAAGGGTTNEKLFF.

This clone was found once. The rearrangement joins TRBV10-3 to TRBJ2-3; TRBD1 aligns across 9 bases. Trimming cost V 2 bases and J 5 bases; bases outside gene matches: 5. The germline gives CDR1 ENHRY, CDR2 SYGVKD. This CDR3 has 15 residues. CDR3 in amino acids: CAISEENRGQDTQYF. DNA of the CDR3: TGTGCCATCAGTGAGGAAAACAGGGGGCAAGATACGCAGTATTTT.

V usage is TRBV7-2 and J usage is TRBJ1-4; 10 bases are shared with TRBD1. This CDR3 is built from 14 residues. Germline V CDR1 and CDR2: SGHTA, FQGNSA. After removal of 4 bases from V and 7 bases from J, the junction contained 3 bases not matched to a gene. DNA of the CDR3: TGTGCCAGCAGCTCGGACAGGGGGGCTGAAAAACTGTTTTTT. Translating gives CASSSDRGAEKLFF. The full variable domain, in which reference TRBV7-2 and TRBJ1-4 provide the parts outside the CDR3, is GAGVSQSPSNKVTEKGKDVELRCDPISGHTALYWYRQSLGQGLEFLIYFQGNSAPDKSGLPSDRFSAERTGGSVSTLTIQRTQQEDSAVYLCASSSDRGAEKLFFGSGTQLSVL.

This clone was counted a few times. J is TRBJ2-5 and V is TRBV11-2, with 9 bases fitting TRBD2. V shed 4 bases and J 5 bases; nucleotides not matched to a gene: 11. The CDR3 has 16 residues. Germline CDR1 and CDR2: SGHAT and FQNNGV. The CDR3 region has the DNA TGTGCCAGCAGCTCACGCGGGGGGGCCGGTGGGGAGACCCAGTACTTC. Translation gives CASSSRGGAGGETQYF.

CDR3 sequence: CASSYSAGVVGNEQFF. CDR3 coding DNA: TGTGCCAGCAGTTACTCGGCAGGGGTGGTTGGCAATGAGCAGTTCTTC. The chain links TRBV6-5 to TRBJ2-1; tentative D call: TRBD1 (6 bases). Looked up from germline, CDR1 is MNHEY and CDR2 is SVGAGI. Trimming left V 0 bases short and J 6 bases short, with 15 bases between. The CDR3 is 16 residues long.

This chain joins TRBV19 and TRBJ2-7; 10 bases match TRBD1. V gave up 6 bases and J gave up 2 bases; unmatched junction bases: 7. CDR1 is LNHDA and CDR2 is SQIVND in the germline V gene (reference sequence). The CDR3 has 15 residues. CDR3 nucleotide sequence: TGTGCCAGTAGGGATGGGACAGGGGCAACCTACGAGCAGTACTTC. Translating gives CASRDGTGATYEQYF.

The J gene is TRBJ2-7, the V gene TRBV19, with D maybe TRBD2 (5 bases). This CDR3 has 15 amino acids. Germline V gives CDR1 LNHDA, CDR2 SQIVND (reference sequence). Trimming removed 10 bases from V and 3 bases from J, with 22 bases in between. CDR3 sequence (DNA): TGTGCCACCTCGAGGGCAGTCTCTTGGAGCTACGAGCAGTACTTC. It translates to CATSRAVSWSYEQYF.

The chain is built from TRBV6-5 and TRBJ2-1, with TRBD1 identical over 8 bases. CDR1 MNHEY and CDR2 SVGAGI come from the germline V gene. CDR3 length: 15 residues. The ends lost 2 bases at V and 7 bases at J; junction bases unmatched: 7. DNA of the CDR3: TGTGCCAGCAGTTACGAGGGCAGGGGGCTAAATGAGCAGTTCTTC. The encoded protein is CASSYEGRGLNEQFF.

CDR3 protein: CASSEVEFYGYTF. CDR3 bases: TGTGCCAGCAGTGAAGTCGAGTTCTATGGCTACACCTTC. The rearrangement uses TRBV6-1 and TRBJ1-2; no clear D. The germline V gene encodes CDR1 MNHNS and CDR2 SASEGT. The CDR3 has 13 residues. V shed 1 base and J shed 4 bases, with 7 bases lying between them.

The DNA for the CDR3 is TGTGCCAGCAGATCCAAGGCTAGCGGGGCAGAGACCCAGTACTTC. Its protein product is CASRSKASGAETQYF. The V gene is TRBV5-4, the J gene TRBJ2-5, with 9 nucleotides matching TRBD2. This CDR3 contains 15 residues. The V gene's germline CDR1 is SGHNT and CDR2 YYREEE (reference sequence). The V gene end was trimmed by 5 bases and the J gene end by 4 bases; junction bases not matched to a gene: 9.

The gene calls are TRBV29-1 and TRBJ1-1, with D perhaps matching TRBD1 (5 bases). The germline V and J ends were trimmed by 7 bases and 1 base, with 7 bases remaining between them. This CDR3 contains 11 residues. Germline values: CDR1 SQVTM, CDR2 ANQGSEA. The CDR3 DNA reads as TGCAGCGCACAGGAGAACACTGAAGCTTTCTTT. It yields the protein CSAQENTEAFF.

This chain links TRBV23-1 with TRBJ1-2; a possible D gene is TRBD1 (5 bases). TRBV23-1 is an open reading frame whose function is uncertain. The CDR3 contains 15 residues. V lost 6 bases to trimming and J lost 8 bases, with 22 bases between them. The CDR3 reads CASSRRLGGKRGYTF. The CDR3, as DNA: TGCGCCAGCAGCCGGCGACTTGGGGGGAAGAGAGGCTACACCTTC.

This clone was counted once. The rearrangement links TRBV6-5 to TRBJ2-2; TRBD2 agrees at 9 bases. Germline-derived CDR1 and CDR2 are MNHEY and SVGAGI. The V and J ends lost 6 bases and 2 bases, in that order; junction bases with no gene match: 4. The CDR3 consists of 15 residues. CDR3 sequence: CASRFSGGNTGELFF. The CDR3 DNA follows: TGTGCCAGCAGATTTAGCGGGGGAAACACCGGGGAGCTGTTTTTT.

The chain links TRBV10-3 to TRBJ2-1; 8 bases agree with TRBD1. The CDR3 extends over 13 amino acids. Per germline, CDR1 ENHRY and CDR2 SYGVKD. Trimming at V came to 6 bases and at J to 7 bases, leaving 5 bases not matched to a gene. The CDR3 sequence: CAISQTGENEQFF. In DNA, the CDR3 is TGTGCCATCAGCCAGACAGGGGAAAATGAGCAGTTCTTC.

The chain links TRBV2 to TRBJ2-3; TRBD1 is a possible D gene (8 bases). The CDR3 totals 16 residues. The ends were cut back, 5 bases at V and 5 bases at J, with 20 bases in the middle. Germline CDR1 is SNHLY and CDR2 is FYNNEI. CDR3 residues: CASSSQGGPRGDTQYF. The CDR3 DNA sequence: TGTGCCAGCAGTTCACAGGGGGGGCCTAGGGGAGATACGCAGTATTTT.

The genes are TRBV6-4 and TRBJ1-1; maybe TRBD1 (5 bases). Between the trimmed V and J ends, which lost 2 bases and 5 bases, there was a span of 18 bases. The CDR3 is 16 residues long. Germline V gene lookup returns CDR1 MRHNA and CDR2 SNTAGT. In DNA form, the CDR3 reads TGTGCCAGCAGTGACCTACGGACTATCGGGGGAACTGAAGCTTTCTTT. Its translation is CASSDLRTIGGTEAFF.

The chain links TRBV19 to TRBJ1-2; 8 bases are a match to TRBD1. With 6 bases clipped from V and 6 bases from J, the junction kept 9 bases outside the gene matches. This CDR3 comprises 14 residues. CDR1 is LNHDA, CDR2 SQIVND, per germline (reference sequence). For the CDR3, the DNA is TGTGCCAGTAGCGCCCGGGACAGGCGCAATGGCTACACCTTC. It yields the protein CASSARDRRNGYTF.

This chain connects TRBV2 to TRBJ1-2; 7 positions agree with TRBD1. This CDR3 has 15 residues. Germline trimming cut 6 bases from V and 0 bases from J; bases unmatched to any gene: 7. Germline values: CDR1 SNHLY, CDR2 FYNNEI. CDR3 region: CASRAGTATNYGYTF. The CDR3 DNA reads TGTGCCAGCAGAGCCGGGACAGCGACTAACTATGGCTACACCTTC.